What follows are 26 T cell receptor beta chains derived from one specimen sequenced in a study of molecular identifiers for immune sequencing clone quantification. TCRdb redid the calling of the PCR reads with MiXCR, one entry per CDR3 protein. The sample holds just under 65,000 distinct CDR3 sequences, approximately 18% seen once. What was sequenced was naive CD8+ T cells from blood, with Jurkat cell RNA spiked in. Subset meaning: FACS-sorted CD8+CD4-CCR7+CD45RA+ naive T cells. These receptors came from a human donor in good health. Some libraries in this study had Jurkat cell RNA spiked in.

There are a few counts of this clonotype. A much larger clone lies a single base off, so this may be a read error. The genes are TRBV13 and TRBJ1-6; perhaps TRBD1 as D (5 bases). CDR3 length: 15 amino acids. V was pared by 3 bases and J by 8 bases, with 14 bases between. Germline CDR1 and CDR2: PRHDT and FYEKMQ (reference sequence). Here the CDR3 reads CASSFDGGSHSPLHF. CDR3 sequence (DNA): TGTGCCAGCAGCTTTGACGGGGGAAGTCATTCACCCCTCCACTTT.

This clonotype was counted ten times or more. The chain employs TRBV11-3 and TRBJ2-6; D possibly corresponds to TRBD1 (6 bases). The CDR3 contains 12 residues. The V gene's germline CDR1 is SGHNT and CDR2 YENEEA. The V end lost 6 bases, the J end lost 12 bases, and 12 bases lay between the germline ends. CDR3 in DNA: TGTGCCAGCAGACAGGGAATAAGCGTCCTGACTTTC. This gives the protein CASRQGISVLTF.

Concerning this clonotype itself: One base away lies a much larger clone, so this may be a sequencing read error. The CDR3 loop is CASSPRAPYEQDF. The DNA of the CDR3 is TGTGCCAGTAGTCCTCGAGCCCCCTACGAGCAGGACTTC. The chain uses TRBV19 and TRBJ2-7; D unclear. Germline V gene lookup returns CDR1 LNHDA and CDR2 SQIVND (reference sequence). This CDR3 is built from 13 residues. The full variable domain, rest sourced from reference TRBV19 and TRBJ2-7, is DGGITQSPKYLFRKEGQNVTLSCEQNLNHDAMYWYRQDPGQGLRLIYYSQIVNDFQKGDIAEGYSVSREKKESFPLTVTSAQKNPTAFYLCASSPRAPYEQDFGPGTRLTVT.

This clonotype was observed at least ten times. The chain couples TRBV7-8 to TRBJ1-5; 8 bases match TRBD1. Germline CDR1 is SGHVS and CDR2 is FQNEAQ. J lost 5 bases, V lost 5 bases, and 14 bases had no gene match. The CDR3 sequence is 17 residues long. The chain's CDR3 is CASSDLGTGDSYQPQHF. The CDR3 region has the DNA TGTGCCAGCAGCGATCTAGGGACAGGAGATTCTTATCAGCCCCAGCATTTT.

This clonotype came up many times. The chain recombines TRBV29-1 with TRBJ2-7, with 8 bases fitting TRBD1. This CDR3 is 14 amino acids long. CDR1 and CDR2 (germline): SQVTM, ANQGSEA. Trimming cost V 0 bases and J 5 bases; bases outside gene matches: 6. DNA of the CDR3: TGCAGCGTTGAAGACCGGACAGGGAACCACGAGCAGTACTTC. As protein: CSVEDRTGNHEQYF.

The table lists this clonotype with many counts. This sequence joins TRBV4-3 and TRBJ2-7; D possibly corresponds to TRBD1 (6 bases). This CDR3 has 19 amino acids. Germline CDR1 is LGHNA and CDR2 is YSLEER. Trimming took off 0 bases at V and 2 bases at J, with 23 bases between the two ends. The CDR3 loop reads CASSQDLTGIWELPYEQYF. CDR3 sequence (DNA): TGCGCCAGCAGCCAAGATCTCACAGGGATTTGGGAACTACCCTACGAGCAGTACTTC.

This clonotype was seen many times. The chain links TRBV7-9 to TRBJ1-5, with no clear D. V was trimmed by 1 base and J by 5 bases, leaving 3 bases between them. The CDR3 runs to 12 residues. CDR1 SEHNR and CDR2 FQNEAQ come from the germline V gene (reference sequence). The CDR3 DNA reads as TGTGCCAGCAGCTTAGGTGATCAGCCCCAGCATTTT. Protein: CASSLGDQPQHF.

This clonotype came up many times. The chain links TRBV19 to TRBJ2-7; D may be TRBD1 (6 bases). Deletions cut 5 bases from V and 2 bases from J, with 16 bases between. Germline CDR1 and CDR2: LNHDA and SQIVND (reference sequence). This CDR3 region has 15 residues. CDR3 coding DNA: TGTGCCAGTAGTTTCTTATTGGGACAAGCCTACGAGCAGTACTTC. The encoded protein is CASSFLLGQAYEQYF.

In this sample, this clonotype turned up many times. The chain is built from TRBV6-2 or TRBV6-3 and TRBJ2-2, with 8 bases identical to TRBD1. Germline loops: CDR1 MNHEY, CDR2 SVGEGT. V shed 7 bases, J shed 1 base, and the junction held 8 bases outside the gene matches. The CDR3 consists of 16 residues. CDR3 sequence (DNA): TGTGCCAGCAACGCCTACAGGGGGGAGAACACCGGGGAGCTGTTTTTT. Its protein is CASNAYRGENTGELFF.

To note about this clonotype: No conserved phenylalanine or tryptophan ends this CDR3, so it is likely a read error. The rearrangement uses TRBV14 and TRBJ1-1, with a possible D match to TRBD1 (5 bases). V was shortened by 4 bases and J by 8 bases, with 14 bases between the two germline ends. CDR3 length equals 13 residues. Germline V CDR1 and CDR2: SGHDN, FVKESK. In DNA form, the CDR3 reads TGTGCCAGCAGCCTACCATCGGGGGTCGAAGCTTTCTCT. Its protein product is CASSLPSGVEAFS.

This clonotype was detected many times. V gene TRBV4-2 combines with J gene TRBJ2-1; possibly TRBD2 for D (6 bases). Germline lookup yields CDR1 LGHNA and CDR2 YNFKEQ. The CDR3 is 14 residues long. Trimming cost V 3 bases and J 6 bases, with 12 bases left between them. The CDR3 DNA follows: TGTGCCAGCAGCCAGCTGGAGGGCCCCAATGAGCAGTTCTTC. Protein sequence: CASSQLEGPNEQFF.

This clonotype was counted a few times. The chain carries TRBV30 and TRBJ2-1; a weak D match, TRBD2 (6 bases). The length of the CDR3 is 15 residues. The V and J ends lost 0 bases and 1 base respectively, with 10 bases between them. Germline V gives CDR1 GTSNPN, CDR2 SVGIG (reference sequence). CDR3 loop: CAWSVREQSYNEQFF. The CDR3 DNA sequence: TGTGCCTGGAGTGTACGGGAGCAGTCCTACAATGAGCAGTTCTTC. The whole variable domain, filled in from reference TRBV30 and TRBJ2-1, reads SQTIHQWPATLVQPVGSPLSLECTVEGTSNPNLYWYRQAAGRGLQLLFYSVGIGQISSEVPQNLSASRPQDRQFILSSKKLLLSDSGFYLCAWSVREQSYNEQFFGPGTRLTVL.

The chain couples TRBV20-1 to TRBJ2-7, with 8 nucleotides matching TRBD2. The CDR3 runs 16 residues. Germline CDR1 is DFQATT and CDR2 is SNEGSKA (reference sequence). V trimming: 5 bases; J trimming: 4 bases; junction bases outside the gene matches: 16. CDR3 region: CSASGASGRNRYEQYF. The CDR3 nucleotides are TGCAGTGCTTCGGGGGCTAGCGGGCGAAACCGATACGAGCAGTACTTC.

This clonotype was detected a few times. The chain couples TRBV5-4 to TRBJ2-7; D is unresolved. V lost 4 bases to trimming and J lost 4 bases, with 9 bases between them. This CDR3 has 12 amino acids. Germline V lookup: CDR1 SGHNT, CDR2 YYREEE (reference sequence). The CDR3 nucleotides are TGTGCCAGCAGCCTTAACAAGTACGAGCAGTACTTC. As protein: CASSLNKYEQYF.

This clonotype was seen repeatedly, ten times or more. CDR3 DNA: TGTGCCAGCACCAATACAGGGTTAGAGTGGGGGACTGAAGCTTTCTTT. Residues: CASTNTGLEWGTEAFF. This sequence joins TRBV13 and TRBJ1-1; tentative D call: TRBD1 (6 bases). Looked up from germline, CDR1 is PRHDT and CDR2 is FYEKMQ (reference sequence). V was cut by 7 bases and J by 5 bases, with 23 bases left in between. The CDR3 is 16 residues long.

This clonotype has just a few counts. This chain links TRBV5-6 with TRBJ2-1; 10 positions match TRBD2. This CDR3 is 13 amino acids long. Per the germline V gene, CDR1 is SGHDT and CDR2 is YYEEEE. Trimming removed 5 bases from V and 4 bases from J; junction bases left unmatched: 0. In DNA form, the CDR3 reads TGTGCCAGCAGTAGCGGGGGGTACAATGAGCAGTTCTTC. Translation gives CASSSGGYNEQFF.

Concerning this clonotype: This may arise from a read error, as a much more abundant clone is one base away. The chain joins TRBV28 to TRBJ1-4, with D possibly TRBD1 on 6 matching bases. The CDR3 spans 14 residues. Germline values: CDR1 MDHEN, CDR2 SYDVKM. With 3 bases removed from V and 8 bases from J, the gap between germline ends came to 13 bases. The CDR3 DNA reads TGTGCCAGCAGTTTGCTCAGGGGAAGCGAAAAACTGTTTTTT. It yields the protein CASSLLRGSEKLFF.

In its sample, this clonotype was seen many times. CDR3 in amino acids: CASRWNNPSNEQFF. As DNA, the CDR3 is TGCGCCAGCAGATGGAACAATCCGAGCAATGAGCAGTTCTTC. The chain carries TRBV23-1 and TRBJ2-1, with D unclear. TRBV23-1 is sorted into the ORF group, with uncertain function. The ends were cut back, 6 bases at V and 6 bases at J, with 15 bases in the middle. This CDR3 has 14 amino acids.

Ten or more counts support this clonotype. The chain joins TRBV4-1 to TRBJ2-5; 10 bases are a match to TRBD2. The J segment lost 4 bases and the V segment lost 1 base, leaving 6 bases of the junction unmatched. The CDR3 has 16 amino acids. From germline, CDR1 is MGHRA and CDR2 YSYEKL. The CDR3 DNA sequence: TGCGCCAGCAGCCAAGTTCCAGCGGGAGGGCCAGAGACCCAGTACTTC. This codes for CASSQVPAGGPETQYF.

This clonotype was recorded many times. The rearrangement joins TRBV29-1 to TRBJ2-3; D uncertain. Per the germline V gene, CDR1 is SQVTM and CDR2 is ANQGSEA. The ends were cut back, 3 bases at V and 4 bases at J, with 2 bases in the middle. CDR3 length: 10 amino acids. CDR3 sequence (DNA): TGCAGCGTTGACGCAGATACGCAGTATTTT. Translated, it gives CSVDADTQYF.

This clonotype was found a few times. This may be a read error: a much more frequent sequence differs by one nucleotide. V is TRBV10-2 and J is TRBJ1-2, with TRBD1 matching over 9 bases. CDR1 is WSHSY and CDR2 is SAAADI in the germline V gene. This CDR3 spans 13 amino acids. With 6 bases clipped from V and 4 bases from J, the junction kept 3 bases outside the gene matches. The DNA for the CDR3 is TGCGCCAGCAGCCGGGACAGGGTCTATGGCTACACCTTC. Amino acids: CASSRDRVYGYTF.

This clonotype was detected ten times or more. The chain has TRBV4-1 and TRBJ2-1, with 7 positions matching TRBD2. J was trimmed by 9 bases and V by 0 bases; bases with no gene match: 14. The germline CDR1 and CDR2 sequences are MGHRA and YSYEKL. CDR3 length equals 17 residues. The CDR3 nucleotides are TGCGCCAGCAGCCAAGATTTATTTGTGGTAGCGGGTGCTGAGCAGTTCTTC. It yields the protein CASSQDLFVVAGAEQFF.

The rearrangement links TRBV20-1 to TRBJ1-1; possible D gene TRBD1, 5 bases. CDR1 is DFQATT, CDR2 SNEGSKA, per germline (reference sequence). The CDR3 has 14 amino acids. V was pared by 2 bases and J by 10 bases, with 20 bases between. CDR3 protein: CSARSGPLENVAFF. DNA of the CDR3: TGCAGTGCTAGATCGGGGCCCCTGGAGAACGTAGCTTTCTTT.

A few counts support this clonotype. This may be a read error, as it is one base from a much larger clone. The rearrangement links TRBV28 to TRBJ2-2, with a tentative D call TRBD1 (6 bases). Deletions cut 2 bases from V and 4 bases from J, with 11 bases between. There are 15 residues in the CDR3. From germline, CDR1 is MDHEN and CDR2 SYDVKM. CDR3 amino acids: CASSLVQGATGELFF. The CDR3 DNA sequence: TGTGCCAGCAGTTTAGTACAGGGCGCCACCGGGGAGCTGTTTTTT.

In this sample, this clonotype turned up many times. The genes are TRBV14 and TRBJ2-5; 7 positions agree with TRBD1. Germline lookup yields CDR1 SGHDN and CDR2 FVKESK. This CDR3 is 15 amino acids long. V lost 4 bases, J lost 4 bases, and 9 bases stayed unmatched. The CDR3 spells CASSPGQVVGETQYF. For the CDR3, the DNA is TGTGCCAGCAGCCCCGGACAGGTGGTAGGAGAGACCCAGTACTTC.

A word on this clonotype: A read error is possible here, since a much larger clone lies one base away. This chain uses TRBV25-1 with TRBJ2-3; D perhaps matches TRBD1 (5 bases). Deletions cut 6 bases from V and 0 bases from J, with 19 bases between. Germline V CDR1 and CDR2: MGHDK, SYGVNS. The length of the CDR3 is 17 residues. CDR3 sequence reads: CASSPPGSGPSTDTQYF. The CDR3 coding sequence is TGTGCCAGCAGCCCCCCCGGGTCAGGGCCAAGCACAGATACGCAGTATTTT.